This entry lists 2 T cell receptor beta chains sequenced from one sample in a study of OX40 agonist ivuxolimab in advanced cancers. The library was produced with the immunoSEQ multiplex PCR assay. TCRdb provides this immuneACCESS table in a form limited to in-frame rearrangements. Some clones are lacking; in checked studies, under half of them reflect an unresolved V gene, and why the rest are absent is not known. This sample comprises around 63,000 clones, nearly 90% of them detected only once. Jointly, the top ten make up 0.27% of the sample. This specimen consisted of CD4+ or CD8+ T cells sorted from blood, obtained in a trial of the OX40 agonist ivuxolimab. These receptors originate from an adult with an advanced solid tumor such as melanoma, head and neck, liver or kidney cancer.

The gene calls are TRBV10-1 and TRBJ2-2; D not resolved. V lost 0 bases and J 6 bases, leaving 17 bases between the germline ends. This CDR3 is built from 17 residues. The germline V gene has CDR1 WNHNN and CDR2 SYGVQD (reference sequence). Written as DNA, the CDR3 is TGCGCCAGCAGTGAGTCGTCCCCCCCGCGGTGGGCCGGGGAGCTGTTTTTT. Translated: CASSESSPPRWAGELFF.

This rearrangement joins TRBV10-3 to TRBJ1-4; D gene ambiguous. Germline V lookup: CDR1 ENHRY, CDR2 SYGVKD. This CDR3 has 16 amino acids. V was trimmed by 6 bases and J by 0 bases, leaving 14 bases between them. Here the CDR3 reads CAIREGRDSTNEKLFF. CDR3 nucleotides: TGTGCCATCAGAGAGGGTCGAGACTCAACTAATGAAAAACTGTTTTTT.